This T cell receptor (beta chain) was profiled in a study of blood T cell repertoires in COVID-19 (dated by TCRdb to about 2020). With respect to the entire study: Samples covering the acute and convalescent phases of COVID-19 were provided by collaborators in the United States, Italy and Spain. The prospective study material was composed of cDNA or gDNA derived from T cells, B-cell-depleted T cells, or PBMCs. Subjects who had been exposed to COVID-19, were actively infected with it, or had recovered from it provided the deeply sampled blood TCRbeta repertoires that made up the dataset. The repertoires were released in a freely available public database intended as a resource for research on the immune response to SARS-CoV-2. The samples were drawn from two sources: the first 160 participants of the ongoing ImmuneRACE study, and 1,000 to 1,500 subjects contributed by 6 global collaborators. A de-identified subject ID, COVID-19 status, age in years and sex were almost always included in the sample metadata. Where available, HLA class I and class II types were obtained from metadata supplied by the sample provider rather than from assay-based typing. What the authors observed across the whole study: How much clinical and demographic metadata was included differed by source and by participant, and the metadata was provided uncurated.

Points on this clone: It lacks a known antigen. No base quality information exists; no much larger clone differs at one position.

Per the germline V gene, LGHNA is the CDR1 and YNFKEQ is the CDR2. V is cut by 1 base and J by 8 bases, and the space between the germline ends is 11 bases. The CDR3 spans 13 residues, from the cysteine through the phenylalanine. Of the read, only the CDR3 DNA is kept; its 39 bases are in frame from base 1. Participants in the prospective study were enrolled through a virtual design, were aged roughly 18 to 90 years, and lived in roughly 26 United States geographic areas. In the prospective study, cohorts were assigned on the basis of participant-reported clinical history obtained from a screening survey and a study questionnaire. Recovered participants in ImmuneRACE Cohort 3 were defined as having two consecutive negative NP/OP PCR tests, clearance from a healthcare professional, or resolution of symptoms. Mobile phlebotomists in the prospective study collected whole blood, serum and a nasopharyngeal or oropharyngeal swab from every participant. Additional blood draws and questionnaires over a roughly two-month period could optionally be provided by prospective study participants. Prospective study blood samples were shipped either frozen or at room temperature before DNA extraction.

TCRbeta CDR3 regions were amplified from genomic DNA by means of the immunoSEQ Assay, a bias-controlled multiplex PCR. Under the source paper's analysis protocol: The number of nucleated cells in each sample was estimated by amplification of reference gene primers within the assay. Sequence reads were collapsed and filtered to measure the absolute abundance of every unique TCRbeta CDR3 rearrangement. For each sample, productive Simpson clonality was calculated as the square root of Simpson's diversity index over productive rearrangements. TCRdb's version of the immuneACCESS table is confined to in-frame rearrangements and falls short of the full clone set. An unresolved V gene accounts for under half of the shortfall where checked; the remainder is of unknown origin. D and trimming come from the DNA, and the V and J calls and clone size come from that table. This sample has about 190,000 clones in its table, and 84% of those were observed once. Around 3.5% of the sample rests with the top ten.

This sequence uses TRBV4-2 and TRBJ1-2; a confident D gene designation cannot be given. The receptor's source is a woman aged 25 to 39 who had recovered from COVID-19. The sequencing sample was made of PBMCs or T cells enriched from blood (not recorded which). The nucleotide sequence is TGTGCCAGCAGCCAAGTAACCAAGGAGGGCTACACCTTC. This encodes CASSQVTKEGYTF.